Following are 32 T cell receptor beta chains from one sample sequenced in a study of T cell repertoires in cytomegalovirus infection (dated by TCRdb to the late 2010s). What this sample's treatment or condition label stands for: in vitro stimulation with specific CMV peptide epitopes to enrich CMV-specific T cells. The sample was run on an Illumina HiSeq 1500. The public reads were run again by TCRdb, first through fastp at Q25 and then through MiXCR, and only productive beta chains were kept. Rows are combined by CDR3 protein, so each entry shows the most common genes and DNA. This sample lists 550,000 to 850,000 distinct CDR3 sequences; around 35% were detected once. The ten largest clones take up 18% of the sample. These receptors are not linked to any known antigen. Material: cultured PBMCs, obtained from culture after CMV antigen stimulation. The receptors were sampled from a human donor in good health (CMV status not recorded). Some clones in this sample may be carry-over from other donors' samples.

About this clonotype itself: The CDR3 carries no conserved terminal phenylalanine or tryptophan, so it likely arises from a read error. The V and J genes are TRBV27 and TRBJ2-7; TRBD2 aligns across 10 bases. This CDR3 is built from 14 residues. Per the germline V gene, CDR1 is MNHEY and CDR2 is SMNVEV (reference sequence). Trimming removed 6 bases from V and 6 bases from J; junction bases left unmatched: 8. The CDR3 loop is CASRHPGLASEQYC. The CDR3 DNA is TGTGCCAGCAGGCACCCGGGACTAGCGAGCGAGCAGTACTGC.

The sample holds a few counts of this clonotype. The chain combines TRBV7-9 with TRBJ1-1, with D possibly being TRBD1 (6 bases). Trimming removed 8 bases from V and 0 bases from J, with 19 bases in between. CDR3 length: 16 amino acids. CDR1 SEHNR and CDR2 FQNEAQ come from the germline V gene (reference sequence). CDR3 in amino acids: CASLNLGDNMNTEAFF. The CDR3 DNA follows: TGTGCCAGCCTCAACCTGGGGGACAACATGAACACTGAAGCTTTCTTT.

This clonotype was seen a few times. The chain is built from TRBV4-1 and TRBJ2-1, with unresolved D. Trimming shortened V by 4 bases and J by 4 bases, and 14 bases separated the two germline ends. The CDR3 sequence is 15 residues long. The germline CDR1 and CDR2 sequences are MGHRA and YSYEKL. For the CDR3, the DNA is TGCGCCAGCAGCCCCCGCCGGGCGGAATACAATGAGCAGTTCTTC. Its translation is CASSPRRAEYNEQFF.

V gene TRBV10-3 combines with J gene TRBJ2-2; 10 nucleotides line up with TRBD2. This CDR3 contains 18 residues. Germline CDR1 is ENHRY and CDR2 is SYGVKD. Germline trimming cut 3 bases from V and 7 bases from J; bases unmatched to any gene: 14. CDR3 sequence (DNA): TGTGCCATCAGTGATCAGTGGACTAGCGGTCCCGAAAACGGGGAGCTGTTTTTT. This gives the protein CAISDQWTSGPENGELFF.

The chain links TRBV6-2 or TRBV6-3 to TRBJ2-7; no reliable D call. Trimming cost V 2 bases and J 5 bases, with 7 bases left between them. Germline V gene data show CDR1 as MNHEY and CDR2 as SVGEGT. The CDR3 spans 12 residues. CDR3 DNA sequence: TGTGCCAGCAGTTACATCCCCCACGAGCAGTACTTC. This sequence encodes CASSYIPHEQYF.

This clonotype came up many times. J is TRBJ2-5 and V is TRBV7-8, with D hard to call. The germline gives CDR1 SGHVS, CDR2 FQNEAQ. This CDR3 is 15 amino acids long. V gave up 1 base and J gave up 4 bases, with 13 bases separating them. CDR3 sequence: CASSLDRLIRETQYF. The CDR3 DNA reads as TGTGCCAGCAGCTTAGATCGGCTTATACGAGAGACCCAGTACTTC.

This chain uses TRBV7-1 with TRBJ2-5, with 7 bases identical to TRBD1. TRBV7-1 has ORF status, its function being uncertain. The CDR3 runs 15 residues. The V gene end was trimmed by 5 bases and the J gene end by 3 bases; junction bases not matched to a gene: 9. CDR3 loop: CASSQQGITKETQYF. CDR3 DNA: TGTGCCAGCAGCCAACAGGGGATTACAAAAGAGACCCAGTACTTC.

The chain employs TRBV6-5 and TRBJ2-3; 8 bases map to TRBD2. This CDR3 is built from 16 residues. With V trimmed by 5 bases and J by 5 bases, 12 bases remained unmatched. CDR1 MNHEY and CDR2 SVGAGI come from the germline V gene. This CDR3 reads CASSRGPAGVGDTQYF. The CDR3, as DNA: TGTGCCAGCAGTCGAGGCCCAGCGGGAGTGGGAGATACGCAGTATTTT.

The chain links TRBV7-8 to TRBJ2-2; TRBD1 might be the D (6 bases). V was shortened by 3 bases and J by 3 bases, with 11 bases between the two germline ends. CDR1 is SGHVS, CDR2 FQNEAQ, per germline. The CDR3 length is 15 residues. The DNA of the CDR3 is TGTGCCAGCAGCTTTTCGACAGGAGACACCGGGGAGCTGTTTTTT. Translating gives CASSFSTGDTGELFF.

V gene TRBV10-3 combines with J gene TRBJ1-2; no firm D call. The V end was cut by 3 bases, the J end by 2 bases, with 10 bases between. CDR1 is ENHRY, CDR2 SYGVKD, per germline. The CDR3 runs 14 residues. The CDR3 DNA is TGTGCCATCAGTGATATGGATACAAACTATGGCTACACCTTC. Translated: CAISDMDTNYGYTF.

The chain uses TRBV7-9 and TRBJ1-2, with D maybe TRBD1 (5 bases). This CDR3 contains 13 residues. Per germline, CDR1 SEHNR and CDR2 FQNEAQ (reference sequence). V gave up 0 bases and J gave up 10 bases, with 12 bases separating them. CDR3 bases: TGTGCCAGCAGCTTAGCGGTTCAGGGCTCCTACACCTTC. It encodes CASSLAVQGSYTF. The entire variable domain, with the rest obtained from reference TRBV7-9 and TRBJ1-2, is as follows: DTGVSQNPRHKITKRGQNVTFRCDPISEHNRLYWYRQTLGQGPEFLTYFQNEAQLEKSRLLSDRFSAERPKGSFSTLEIQRTEQGDSAMYLCASSLAVQGSYTFGSGTRLTVV.

The rearrangement uses TRBV7-9 and TRBJ2-7, with 7 bases aligning to TRBD2. The V gene's germline CDR1 is SEHNR and CDR2 FQNEAQ (reference sequence). CDR3 size: 14 residues. J lost 5 bases, V lost 5 bases, and 9 bases had no gene match. The CDR3 sequence is CASSQPGLLNEQYF. The DNA for the CDR3 is TGTGCCAGCAGCCAACCGGGACTACTGAACGAGCAGTACTTC.

The chain couples TRBV6-1 to TRBJ2-7, with D perhaps TRBD2 (6 bases). This CDR3 is built from 19 residues. Germline V gives CDR1 MNHNS, CDR2 SASEGT. V was trimmed by 0 bases and J by 0 bases, leaving 21 bases between them. The CDR3 DNA reads as TGTGCCAGCAGTGAAGCTAGGATCGAGCGGGCCGTCTTCTCCTACGAGCAGTACTTC. Translating gives CASSEARIERAVFSYEQYF.

This chain joins TRBV6-2 or TRBV6-3 and TRBJ2-7, with 10 bases lining up with TRBD1. The trim removed 6 bases at V and 7 bases at J, leaving 12 bases unmatched. This CDR3 has 15 residues. CDR1 is MNHEY, CDR2 SVGEGT, per germline. The CDR3 DNA is TGTGCCAGCAGCTCAACCGGGACAGGGGCCGGGGAGCAGTACTTC. Translated: CASSSTGTGAGEQYF.

This clonotype came up a few times. The chain joins TRBV6-1 to TRBJ2-3, with 7 nucleotides matching TRBD2. V lost 5 bases and J lost 0; bases outside the gene matches: 8. The CDR3 has 16 residues. Germline V gives CDR1 MNHNS, CDR2 SASEGT. The CDR3 sequence is CASSRGGIPSTDTQYF. The CDR3 coding sequence is TGTGCCAGCAGTAGGGGAGGGATTCCTAGCACAGATACGCAGTATTTT.

This clonotype was detected a few times. The chain uses TRBV27 and TRBJ1-2; 12 bases fit TRBD1. In germline, CDR1 is MNHEY, CDR2 SMNVEV (reference sequence). The CDR3 contains 12 residues. V trimming: 8 bases; J trimming: 8 bases; junction bases outside the gene matches: 3. The CDR3 region is CASGTGGLGYTF. The CDR3 DNA sequence: TGTGCCAGCGGGACAGGGGGCTTAGGCTACACCTTC.

This clonotype was observed a few times. This chain links TRBV7-7 with TRBJ2-5, with D tentatively TRBD1 (6 bases). CDR3 length equals 15 residues. Germline V gene lookup returns CDR1 SSHAT and CDR2 FNYEAQ (reference sequence). V lost 5 bases to trimming and J lost 1 base, with 14 bases between them. The CDR3 bases are TGTGCCAGCAGCCAAACCGGGACAACCCAAGAGACCCAGTACTTC. It codes for CASSQTGTTQETQYF.

This clonotype was counted at least ten times. The J gene is TRBJ2-3, the V gene TRBV7-2; 10 nucleotides align to TRBD2. The germline gives CDR1 SGHTA, CDR2 FQGNSA. This CDR3 has 18 residues. The J segment lost 5 bases and the V segment lost 1 base, leaving 12 bases of the junction unmatched. The CDR3 coding sequence is TGTGCCAGCAGCTTAGTACACCCTAGCGGGAGCCCTAGAGATACGCAGTATTTT. Translated: CASSLVHPSGSPRDTQYF.

In its sample, this clonotype was seen many times. This chain connects TRBV6-5 to TRBJ2-3; D may match TRBD1 or TRBD2 (5 bases each). V was cut by 8 bases and J by 0 bases, with 12 bases left in between. Germline V CDR1 and CDR2: MNHEY, SVGAGI. The CDR3 contains 14 residues. DNA of the CDR3: TGTGCCAGCCATCGGGGCTTCAGCACAGATACGCAGTATTTT. It encodes CASHRGFSTDTQYF.

In this sample, this clonotype turned up many times. This chain uses TRBV7-2 with TRBJ2-6; D possibly corresponds to TRBD1 (6 bases). The V end lost 5 bases, the J end lost 1 base, and 15 bases lay between the germline ends. CDR1 SGHTA and CDR2 FQGNSA come from the germline V gene. The CDR3 runs 17 residues. The DNA of the CDR3 is TGTGCCAGCAGCCAACTGAACAGGGCTTCTGGGGCCAACGTCCTGACTTTC. Its translation: CASSQLNRASGANVLTF.

This clonotype showed up just a few times. The rearrangement links TRBV19 to TRBJ2-7, with D maybe TRBD2 (5 bases). The CDR3 loop spans 16 amino acids. Germline CDR1 LNHDA, CDR2 SQIVND (reference sequence). V lost 3 bases to trimming and J lost 3 bases, with 18 bases between them. The CDR3 here is CASSMAYRGIGYEQYF. In nucleotides, the CDR3 is TGTGCCAGTAGTATGGCCTACCGGGGAATCGGCTACGAGCAGTACTTC.

This clonotype was observed many times. The rearrangement joins TRBV6-2 or TRBV6-3 to TRBJ2-7; D gene uncertain. The germline V gene has CDR1 MNHEY and CDR2 SVGEGT. This CDR3 contains 11 residues. V gave up 6 bases and J gave up 6 bases, with 9 bases separating them. The CDR3 DNA is TGTGCCAGCAGCTACGGACGCGAGCAGTACTTC. Its protein product is CASSYGREQYF.

This clonotype was detected only a few times. CDR3 sequence reads: CASSSPGLATPNEQFF. The CDR3 nucleotides read TGTGCCAGCAGCTCCCCGGGACTAGCTACACCCAATGAGCAGTTCTTC. The V and J genes are TRBV7-6 and TRBJ2-1; TRBD2 agrees at 9 bases. The germline V gene encodes CDR1 SGHVS and CDR2 FNYEAQ. Unmatched junction bases numbered 10, after V lost 4 bases and J lost 6 bases. There are 16 residues in the CDR3.

This clonotype was seen only a few times. The chain recombines TRBV7-8 with TRBJ2-1; D unclear. Trimming shortened V by 0 bases and J by 13 bases, and 16 bases separated the two germline ends. Germline values: CDR1 SGHVS, CDR2 FQNEAQ. The CDR3 length is 14 residues. CDR3 protein: CASSLASPAAGQFF. CDR3 bases: TGTGCCAGCAGCTTAGCGAGCCCCGCGGCAGGTCAGTTCTTC.

The chain combines TRBV11-3 with TRBJ2-2; D not resolved. The CDR3 totals 13 residues. In germline, CDR1 is SGHNT, CDR2 YENEEA. V shed 0 bases and J shed 7 bases, with 6 bases lying between them. CDR3 loop: CASSLDYYGELFF. In nucleotides, the CDR3 is TGTGCCAGCAGCTTAGATTACTACGGGGAGCTGTTTTTT.

The chain employs TRBV7-2 and TRBJ1-3, with D maybe TRBD1 (5 bases). This CDR3 has 14 amino acids. CDR1 and CDR2 from the germline V gene are SGHTA and FQGNSA. Trimming removed 3 bases from V and 4 bases from J, with 10 bases in between. CDR3 in DNA: TGTGCCAGCAGCTTCCAGGGAGACGGAAACACCATATATTTT. Translation gives CASSFQGDGNTIYF.

This clonotype has just a few counts. The chain has TRBV2 and TRBJ1-2; D unclear. The germline V and J ends were trimmed by 2 bases and 2 bases, with 15 bases remaining between them. Germline values: CDR1 SNHLY, CDR2 FYNNEI. The CDR3 is 16 residues long. CDR3 in DNA: TGTGCCAGCAGTGAACTACCAAACGGCAGCAACTATGGCTACACCTTC. Translating it yields CASSELPNGSNYGYTF.

The rearrangement links TRBV25-1 to TRBJ1-2, with D uncertain. V was pared by 0 bases and J by 4 bases, with 9 bases between. CDR3 size: 14 residues. Germline V gene data show CDR1 as MGHDK and CDR2 as SYGVNS. For the CDR3, the DNA is TGTGCCAGCAGTGAATATGAGCTGAGCTATGGCTACACCTTC. Translated, it gives CASSEYELSYGYTF.

This clonotype was recorded a few times. This chain connects TRBV7-3 to TRBJ2-7; no reliable D call. Germline V gives CDR1 SGHTA, CDR2 FQGTGA. The CDR3 extends over 11 amino acids. Trimming took 3 bases from V and 7 from J, leaving 7 bases between them. Here the CDR3 reads CASSFDREQYF. DNA for the CDR3: TGTGCCAGCAGCTTCGATAGGGAGCAGTACTTC. The complete variable domain, with remaining parts taken from reference TRBV7-3 and TRBJ2-7, reads GAGVSQTPSNKVTEKGKYVELRCDPISGHTALYWYRQSLGQGPEFLIYFQGTGAADDSGLPNDRFFAVRPEGSVSTLKIQRTERGDSAVYLCASSFDREQYFGPGTRLTVT.

Only a few counts were recorded for this clonotype. The J gene is TRBJ2-1, the V gene TRBV4-1; the match to TRBD2 covers 8 bases. The CDR3 is made up of 15 amino acids. Looked up from germline, CDR1 is MGHRA and CDR2 is YSYEKL. The trim removed 3 bases at V and 10 bases at J, leaving 11 bases unmatched. The CDR3 here is CASSQGLEKTFEQFF. The DNA for the CDR3 is TGCGCCAGCAGCCAGGGACTAGAAAAGACGTTCGAGCAGTTCTTC.

The V gene is TRBV28, the J gene TRBJ1-2; 10 nucleotides align to TRBD1. V dropped 4 bases and J dropped 4; count of bases not matched to a gene: 12. The germline V gene has CDR1 MDHEN and CDR2 SYDVKM. CDR3 length: 17 amino acids. CDR3 loop: CASSSDWGGQGPYGYTF. The CDR3 nucleotides are TGTGCCAGCAGTTCAGATTGGGGGGGACAGGGGCCCTATGGCTACACCTTC.

The chain has TRBV27 and TRBJ2-3; D unresolved. The CDR3 has 13 residues. V was cut by 5 bases and J by 6 bases, with 12 bases left in between. Looked up from germline, CDR1 is MNHEY and CDR2 is SMNVEV (reference sequence). The CDR3 bases are TGTGCCAGCAGTCTCATAAGTGGTGATACGCAGTATTTT. This encodes CASSLISGDTQYF.